The clone carrying this T cell receptor (beta chain) turned up a few times. Its antigen is still unknown. The record originates from a study of Ad26.COV2.S vaccination and SARS-CoV-2 variants. Described treatment: roughly 18 received Ad26.COV2.S at low or high dose, single or two shots; several received placebo; per-sample allocation not given. Specimen acquisition occurred on day 63 following the initial vaccine or placebo injection. Aged 18-55 years, donor was enrolled in Boston in about 2020. Wuhan-strain SARS-CoV-2 spike was expressed by the Ad26 vector that made up the vaccine. Overall study results and limits: Those who received the vaccine showed greater spike-specific TCR breadth than those given placebo.

There are 14 residues in the CDR3. Trimming removed 2 bases from V and 1 base from J, with 8 bases in between. Germline loops: CDR1 MNHNY, CDR2 SVGAGI (reference sequence). Method: immunoSEQ multiplex PCR; TCRdb's copy keeps in-frame clones and lacks some. The table shows some 500,000 clones, with nearly 90% occurring only once. This receptor was identified in a person aged 18-65 years who received the Ad26.COV2.S COVID-19 vaccine or a placebo. The specimen comprised peripheral blood, sampled in a trial of Ad26.COV2.S vaccine versus placebo. The chain carries TRBV6-6 and TRBJ1-1; TRBD1 is a possible D gene (5 bases). The CDR3, as DNA: TGTGCCAGCAGTTACAGCAGGGCGAACACTGAAGCTTTCTTT. It is translated as CASSYSRANTEAFF.